This T cell receptor beta chain was captured by sequencing in a study of CD8 T cells in Susac syndrome (dated by TCRdb to about 2019). For the wider study: Among the sequenced Susac syndrome patients, about six had clinically active disease and eight or nine were in clinical remission. The study used repertoire sequencing to test whether antigen drove CD8+ T cell activation and differentiation in Susac syndrome. Susac syndrome patients were therapy-naive, on corticosteroids (some also receiving IVIg), or on IVIg alone at blood withdrawal. Clonality of the CD8+ T cell repertoire was compared between around 13 healthy donors, about 14 Susac syndrome patients and fewer than 16 multiple sclerosis patients. Here is what the overall study found, with its caveats: Approximately 17 and five Susac-specific public clones were found in the total CD8+ and CD8+ TEMRA repertoires, respectively. CD8+ repertoires in Susac syndrome showed clonal expansion, which was highest in CD8+ TEMRA cells and was greater in clinically active patients than in remitting patients. The study acknowledged that relatively few individuals were included in the TCR sequencing and HLA analysis.

Deletion took 2 bases off V and 4 bases off J, with a span of 16 bases between the germline ends. Measured from the cysteine to the phenylalanine, the CDR3 is 16 residues long. The sequence is cut down to CDR3 DNA, 48 bases in frame from base 1. CDR1 and CDR2 are read off the germline V gene as MNHEY and SVGAGI. This clonotype has a single count. Which antigen it targets is not known. Per-nucleotide qualities are absent, and no much larger clonotype sits a single base away. One read is thin evidence. Peripheral blood CD8+ and CD4+ T cells from healthy donors, Susac syndrome patients and multiple sclerosis patients were profiled by high-throughput TCR beta sequencing. The Susac syndrome patients fulfilled recently defined diagnostic criteria for either definite or probable disease. Bulk CD8+ and CD4+ T cells were purified magnetically by negative isolation, whereas CD8+ TEMRA cells were enriched by FACS. Blood was collected in EDTA tubes and processed within 24 hours, with PBMCs isolated through density gradient centrifugation. PBMCs destined for TCR sequencing were cryopreserved in liquid nitrogen and later thawed in a 37 °C water bath. The sorted or isolated CD4+, CD8+ and CD8+ TEMRA cells reached a purity of at least 90%.

RNA was extracted using the RNeasy kit, and about 0.45 to 1 microgram was reverse transcribed with random hexamers. The immunoSEQ multiplex PCR assay, which covers 54 Vbeta and 13 Jbeta segments, was used to amplify TCR beta CDR3 regions. PCR amplification bias was corrected by using a synthetic template baseline for primer optimization and computational correction. Regarding the original processing steps: Reads were assigned to V, D and J genes according to IMGT and analyzed in immunoSEQ Analyzer, with only productive sequences retained. To calculate clonality, Shannon entropy was normalized by log2 of the number of productive unique sequences and then subtracted from one. For each patient and control, public and private clones were evaluated among the 100 most prevalent clones. Clones were defined as Susac-specific if absent from the healthy and MS cohorts, from around 1,100 published viral clones and from other ImmuneACCESS disease sequences. TCRdb ran its own pipeline on the public reads, namely fastp trimming at Q25 and MiXCR clone calling, and kept in-frame beta chains. Duplicate CDR3 protein sequences are folded into a single record with the most common DNA and genes. For this entry, the V and J calls and clone size follow TCRdb and not the study's own pipeline. The sample has about 120,000 distinct CDR3 sequences on record, about 94% of them singletons. The ten largest clones capture roughly 0.29% of the sample.

The sequencing sample was made of CD8+ T cells from PBMCs. Rearrangement joined TRBV6-5 to TRBJ2-3, with a tentative D gene TRBD2 over 5 matching bases. The TCR comes from a human donor with Susac syndrome. This receptor carries the CDR3 CASSYTADLAPDTQYF. DNA sequence: TGTGCCAGCAGTTACACAGCGGACCTGGCGCCAGATACGCAGTATTTT.